Listed below are T cell receptor beta chains from one sample, sequenced in a study of shared clonotypes between healthy human individuals. TCRdb keeps only in-frame clones here, not all; method: immunoSEQ multiplex PCR. The table records fewer than 550,000 clones, approximately 79% of them present only once. The material sequenced was PBMCs. The source is a woman in her thirties or forties in good health. Some clones in this sample may be carry-over from other donors' samples. The CDR3 runs from the conserved cysteine through the conserved F or W. Each record gives: D gene, J gene, V gene, clone size, CDR3 protein, CDR3 DNA. The D gene is left open where the match is weak. Only part of the rows carry a size: once, few, many, or a class if the clone is expanded.

NA | TRBJ2-1 | TRBV6-5 | few | CASSWGRGRNNEQFF | TGTGCCAGCAGTTGGGGTAGGGGTCGAAACAATGAGCAGTTCTTC
TRBD1 | TRBJ1-4 | TRBV7-2 | NA | CASSWGQGLNEKLFF | TGTGCCAGCAGCTGGGGACAGGGCCTTAATGAAAAACTGTTTTTT
NA | TRBJ1-1 | TRBV30 | NA | CAWKSGALVEAFF | TGTGCCTGGAAATCAGGGGCCCTCGTCGAAGCTTTCTTT
NA | TRBJ1-1 | TRBV29-1 | few | CSVEETGGTEAFF | TGCAGCGTTGAGGAGACAGGAGGAACTGAAGCTTTCTTT
TRBD2 | TRBJ2-3 | TRBV4-2 | NA | CASSRGNSGTGIDTQYF | TGTGCCAGCAGTCGAGGGAACAGCGGGACGGGCATAGATACGCAGTATTTT
NA | TRBJ2-1 | TRBV5-1 | few | CASSLGGGLAYNEQFF | TGCGCCAGCAGCTTGGGTGGAGGTCTCGCCTACAATGAGCAGTTCTTC
NA | TRBJ1-2 | TRBV5-5 | NA | CASSLGDFTDGYTF | TGTGCCAGCAGCCTTGGGGACTTTACGGATGGCTACACCTTC
TRBD1 | TRBJ2-7 | TRBV7-8 | NA | CASSTPGTGLTYEQYF | TGTGCCAGCAGCACCCCCGGGACAGGCCTAACCTACGAGCAGTACTTC
TRBD1 | TRBJ2-5 | TRBV5-8 | NA | CASSLFYRGQGETQYF | TGTGCCAGCAGCTTGTTTTACAGGGGCCAAGGGGAGACCCAGTACTTC
TRBD1 | TRBJ2-5 | TRBV5-4 | NA | CASSSGTDLQETQYF | TGTGCCAGCAGCTCAGGGACAGACCTCCAAGAGACCCAGTACTTC
NA | TRBJ2-5 | TRBV5-4 | NA | CASSTGQGETQYF | TGTGCCAGCAGCACTGGACAAGGGGAAACCCAGTACTTC
NA | TRBJ2-5 | TRBV27 | NA | CASSLGPDQAQYF | TGTGCCAGCAGTTTGGGACCCGATCAGGCCCAGTACTTC
NA | TRBJ2-3 | TRBV27 | NA | CASSFGGALGDTQYF | TGTGCCAGCAGTTTTGGGGGGGCGCTTGGAGATACGCAGTATTTT
NA | TRBJ1-1 | TRBV6-5 | NA | CASSRDSEAFF | TGTGCCAGCAGCCGTGACAGTGAAGCTTTCTTT
NA | TRBJ2-6 | TRBV18 | few | CASSPITGTGANVLTF | TGTGCCAGCTCACCGATCACAGGGACCGGGGCCAACGTCCTGACTTTC
TRBD1 | TRBJ1-5 | TRBV18 | NA | CASSPDRGHEPQHF | TGTGCCAGCTCACCCGACAGGGGCCATGAGCCCCAGCATTTT
NA | TRBJ2-5 | TRBV18 | NA | CASSPAGTEETQYF | TGTGCCAGCTCACCGGCGGGGACGGAAGAGACCCAGTACTTC
TRBD2 | TRBJ2-2 | TRBV5-1 | NA | CASSLTAGDYTGELFF | TGCGCCAGCAGCTTGACAGCGGGAGATTACACCGGGGAGCTGTTTTTT
NA | TRBJ2-7 | TRBV5-1 | NA | CASSMGILPQYF | TGCGCCAGCAGCATGGGTATCCTGCCGCAGTACTTC
TRBD2 | TRBJ2-3 | TRBV11-2 | NA | CASMGVGLAGADTQYF | TGTGCCAGCATGGGAGTGGGACTAGCGGGAGCAGATACGCAGTATTTT
NA | TRBJ1-1 | TRBV5-1 | NA | CASSLVSGIDGTEAFF | TGCGCCAGCAGCTTGGTGTCAGGCATAGACGGCACTGAAGCTTTCTTT
NA | TRBJ2-5 | TRBV4-2 | NA | CASSQDSGGETQYF | TGTGCCAGCAGCCAAGATTCGGGGGGCGAGACCCAGTACTTC
TRBD2 | TRBJ2-1 | TRBV7-8 | once | CASSALAGGYNEQFF | TGTGCCAGCAGCGCACTAGCGGGAGGCTACAATGAGCAGTTCTTC
NA | TRBJ2-7 | TRBV7-9 | NA | CASSLQGSSYEQYF | TGTGCCAGCAGCTTGCAAGGTAGCTCCTACGAGCAGTACTTC
NA | TRBJ2-2 | TRBV7-9 | many | CASSPRAYTGELFF | TGTGCCAGCAGCCCTAGGGCGTACACCGGGGAGCTGTTTTTT
NA | TRBJ2-5 | TRBV5-1 | NA | CASSPTGGETQYF | TGCGCCAGCAGCCCCACGGGCGGGGAGACCCAGTACTTC
TRBD2 | TRBJ2-1 | TRBV7-3 | NA | CASSPNPSGGLAGIEQFF | TGTGCCAGCAGCCCTAACCCGTCGGGAGGACTAGCGGGGATTGAGCAGTTCTTC
TRBD1 | TRBJ2-3 | TRBV7-6 | once | CASSLTGGTDTQYF | TGTGCCAGCAGCTTAACAGGGGGCACAGATACGCAGTATTTT
NA | TRBJ2-2 | TRBV27 | NA | CASSRTGELFF | TGTGCCAGCAGTCGCACCGGGGAGCTGTTTTTT
TRBD2 | TRBJ2-5 | TRBV7-3 | NA | CASSRAGTSGTQETQYF | TGTGCCAGCAGCCGGGCCGGGACTAGCGGGACCCAAGAGACCCAGTACTTC
NA | TRBJ2-1 | TRBV27 | NA | CASSTTRYNEQFF | TGTGCCAGCAGTACCACAAGATACAATGAGCAGTTCTTC
TRBD1 | TRBJ2-5 | TRBV6-1 | NA | CASEGAVETQYF | TGTGCCAGCGAGGGGGCCGTCGAGACCCAGTACTTC
NA | TRBJ1-4 | TRBV7-9 | NA | CASSLGQGIPTNEKLFF | TGTGCCAGCAGCTTAGGCCAGGGGATACCAACTAATGAAAAACTGTTTTTT
TRBD2 | TRBJ2-1 | TRBV5-5 | NA | CASSNSGTSGTDHNEQFF | TGTGCCAGCAGCAACTCCGGGACTAGCGGGACTGACCACAATGAGCAGTTCTTC
NA | TRBJ1-2 | TRBV5-8 | NA | CASSQVVGLWGQGNGYTF | TGTGCCAGCAGCCAAGTTGTAGGCTTGTGGGGGCAGGGGAATGGCTACACCTTC
TRBD1 | TRBJ1-3 | TRBV4-2 | NA | CASSQGIPDRSGNTIYF | TGTGCCAGCAGCCAAGGGATTCCGGACAGGTCTGGAAACACCATATATTTT
NA | TRBJ1-1 | TRBV19 | NA | CASSITPNTEAFF | TGTGCCAGTAGTATAACACCTAACACTGAAGCTTTCTTT
NA | TRBJ1-1 | TRBV7-9 | NA | CASSRLGGSTEAFF | TGTGCCAGCAGCCGCCTAGGGGGGAGCACTGAAGCTTTCTTT
NA | TRBJ2-2 | TRBV4-3 | NA | CASSQGPNTGELFF | TGCGCCAGCAGCCAAGGCCCGAACACCGGGGAGCTGTTTTTT
NA | TRBJ2-3 | TRBV5-5 | NA | CASSLEGKLTDTQYF | TGTGCCAGCAGCTTGGAGGGCAAGCTCACAGATACGCAGTATTTT
TRBD1 | TRBJ2-5 | TRBV2 | NA | CASRGDRGGFETQYF | TGTGCCAGCAGGGGGGACAGGGGAGGGTTTGAGACCCAGTACTTC
TRBD1 | TRBJ1-2 | TRBV29-1 | few | CSGDRGGGYTF | TGCAGCGGGGACAGGGGAGGTGGCTACACCTTC
TRBD2 | TRBJ2-1 | TRBV27 | few | CASSTSGNEQFF | TGTGCCAGCAGTACTAGCGGGAATGAGCAGTTCTTC
TRBD2 | TRBJ2-5 | TRBV6-1 | NA | CASSEFRAGPSRETQYF | TGTGCCAGCAGTGAATTTAGAGCGGGACCCTCGAGGGAGACCCAGTACTTC
TRBD1 | TRBJ2-2 | TRBV2 | NA | CASGTVNTGELFF | TGTGCCAGCGGGACAGTGAACACCGGGGAGCTGTTTTTT